These 13 T cell receptor beta chains originate from one sample sequenced in a study of identical twins. One entry per CDR3 protein, called by TCRdb with MiXCR from the 5' RACE reads. The sample yields about 890,000 distinct CDR3 sequences, approximately 13% seen once. These data also featured in a second study, about yellow fever vaccine responses in identical twins.

The sample was PBMCs. These receptors all stem from a young woman in good health.

This clonotype was picked up many times. The chain has TRBV29-1 and TRBJ2-5; 7 bases align to TRBD1. Germline CDR1 and CDR2: SQVTM and ANQGSEA. The J segment lost 2 bases and the V segment lost 6 bases, leaving 3 bases of the junction unmatched. The CDR3 loop spans 12 amino acids. The CDR3 protein is CSVGRGQETQYF. CDR3 sequence (DNA): TGCAGCGTGGGCAGGGGGCAAGAGACCCAGTACTTC.

The V call is TRBV28, the J call TRBJ2-1; 7 positions match TRBD1. CDR1 and CDR2 from the germline V gene are MDHEN and SYDVKM. Trimming removed 5 bases from V and 3 bases from J; junction bases left unmatched: 7. The CDR3 is 15 amino acids. The CDR3 here is CASSLGTALYNEQFF. In DNA form, the CDR3 reads TGTGCCAGCAGTCTCGGGACAGCCCTCTACAATGAGCAGTTCTTC.

This chain joins TRBV12-3 or TRBV12-4 and TRBJ2-7, with TRBD2 as a possible D gene (6 bases). This CDR3 spans 14 amino acids. The ends were cut back, 5 bases at V and 2 bases at J, with 13 bases in the middle. The CDR3 DNA reads TGTGCCAGCAGTCCTGGGGACTTTCCCTACGAGCAGTACTTC. It yields the protein CASSPGDFPYEQYF.

The table lists this clonotype with a few counts. The chain recombines TRBV2 with TRBJ2-1; the D is unclear. This CDR3 is built from 16 residues. V lost 6 bases to trimming and J lost 0 bases, with 15 bases between them. Per germline, CDR1 SNHLY and CDR2 FYNNEI. CDR3 sequence reads: CASSRTDAFSYNEQFF. The CDR3 DNA is TGTGCCAGCAGCCGCACGGACGCCTTCTCCTACAATGAGCAGTTCTTC.

A few counts support this clonotype. This rearrangement joins TRBV12-3 or TRBV12-4 to TRBJ2-2; the D call may be TRBD1 or TRBD2 (5 bases each). The CDR3 loop spans 17 amino acids. With 5 bases removed from V and 3 bases from J, the gap between germline ends came to 19 bases. The chain's CDR3 is CASSQGQLGRYTGELFF. In DNA, the CDR3 is TGTGCCAGCAGTCAGGGCCAACTAGGTCGGTACACCGGGGAGCTGTTTTTT.

V usage is TRBV7-9 and J usage is TRBJ2-7, with 7 positions matching TRBD1. V gave up 4 bases and J gave up 0 bases; unmatched junction bases: 6. Germline CDR1 SEHNR, CDR2 FQNEAQ (reference sequence). This CDR3 has 15 residues. DNA for the CDR3: TGTGCCAGCAGCTCTATAGGGGACAGCTCCTACGAGCAGTACTTC. It yields the protein CASSSIGDSSYEQYF.

This clonotype was seen at least ten times. This rearrangement joins TRBV5-1 to TRBJ2-7; D is unresolved. Trimming pared 2 bases from V and 5 bases from J, leaving 11 bases between. Germline CDR1 SGHRS, CDR2 YFSETQ. The CDR3 spans 13 residues. CDR3 amino acids: CASSFPNSDEQYF. The CDR3 region has the DNA TGCGCCAGCAGCTTTCCAAATTCGGACGAGCAGTACTTC.

In this sample, this clonotype turned up many times. V and J are TRBV28 and TRBJ2-1; 9 bases align to TRBD1. CDR3 length equals 16 residues. V lost 5 bases to trimming and J lost 5 bases; unmatched junction nucleotides: 10. Germline V CDR1 and CDR2: MDHEN, SYDVKM. CDR3 bases: TGTGCCAGCAGTACTCCCGACAGGGGGAAGGACAATGAGCAGTTCTTC. This sequence encodes CASSTPDRGKDNEQFF.

This sequence joins TRBV28 and TRBJ1-1; D is possibly TRBD1 (6 bases). V lost 3 bases and J 11 bases, leaving 10 bases between the germline ends. CDR1 MDHEN and CDR2 SYDVKM come from the germline V gene. This CDR3 region has 11 residues. The chain's CDR3 is CASSFYRAAFF. CDR3 nucleotide sequence: TGTGCCAGCAGTTTTTACAGGGCGGCTTTCTTT.

The chain carries TRBV4-1 and TRBJ2-1; a possible D gene is TRBD1 (6 bases). The germline CDR1 and CDR2 sequences are MGHRA and YSYEKL. Trimming stripped 5 bases from V and 0 bases from J, with 17 bases between. This CDR3 is built from 17 residues. Here the CDR3 DNA reads TGCGCCAGCAGCTTCCGGTGGGGGCAGAGCTCCTACAATGAGCAGTTCTTC. It yields the protein CASSFRWGQSSYNEQFF.

This clonotype was seen more than once but under ten times. The CDR3 coding sequence is TGCGCCAGCAGCCAAGACAGGGGTTTCGAGCAGTACTTC. Protein product: CASSQDRGFEQYF. This chain joins TRBV4-1 and TRBJ2-7; possibly TRBD1 for D (6 bases). Trimming removed 0 bases at V and 6 bases at J, with 9 bases between. The CDR3 runs to 13 residues. Germline CDR1 MGHRA, CDR2 YSYEKL.

This clonotype was counted between two and nine times. The chain couples TRBV12-3 or TRBV12-4 to TRBJ2-4; 14 bases match TRBD2. The CDR3 loop spans 17 amino acids. V shed 6 bases and J 5 bases; nucleotides not matched to a gene: 9. The CDR3 spells CASSLTSGRARENIQYF. CDR3 nucleotides: TGTGCCAGCAGCCTGACTAGCGGGAGGGCCCGGGAAAACATTCAGTACTTC.

This clonotype has ten or more counts. This rearrangement joins TRBV10-3 to TRBJ2-1; 15 nucleotides agree with TRBD2. This CDR3 is 14 amino acids long. V lost 6 bases and J lost 7; bases outside the gene matches: 1. CDR1 ENHRY and CDR2 SYGVKD come from the germline V gene. The DNA of the CDR3 is TGTGCCATCAGCGGGACTAGCGGGAGGAATGAGCAGTTCTTC. As protein: CAISGTSGRNEQFF.